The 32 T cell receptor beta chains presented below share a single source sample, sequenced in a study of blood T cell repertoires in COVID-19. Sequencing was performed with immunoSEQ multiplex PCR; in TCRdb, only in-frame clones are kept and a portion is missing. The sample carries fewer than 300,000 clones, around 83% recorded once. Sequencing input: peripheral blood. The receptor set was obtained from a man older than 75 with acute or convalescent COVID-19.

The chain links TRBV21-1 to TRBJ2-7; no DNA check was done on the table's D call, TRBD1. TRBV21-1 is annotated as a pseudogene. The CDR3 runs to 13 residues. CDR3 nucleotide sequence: TGTGCCAGCGGACAGGGGGCATCCTACGAGCAGTACTTC. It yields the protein CASGQGASYEQYF.

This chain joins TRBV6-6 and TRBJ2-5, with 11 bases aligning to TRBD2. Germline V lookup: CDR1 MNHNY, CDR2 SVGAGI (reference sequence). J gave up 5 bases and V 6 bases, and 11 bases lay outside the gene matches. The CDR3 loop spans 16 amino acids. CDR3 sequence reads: CASRTTRLAGRETQYF. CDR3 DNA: TGTGCCAGCAGAACAACTCGACTAGCGGGGAGGGAGACCCAGTACTTC.

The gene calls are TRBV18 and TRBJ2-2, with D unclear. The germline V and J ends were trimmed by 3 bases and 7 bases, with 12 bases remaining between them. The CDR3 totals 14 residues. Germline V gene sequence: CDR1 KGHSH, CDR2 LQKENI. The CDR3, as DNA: TGTGCCAGCTCACCTCCTTCGAGGAGCGGGGAGCTGTTTTTT. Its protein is CASSPPSRSGELFF.

CDR3: CASSSRWLEGAETQYF. CDR3 sequence (DNA): TGTGCCAGCAGCAGCCGCTGGTTGGAGGGAGCAGAGACCCAGTACTTC. This chain uses TRBV11-1 with TRBJ2-5, with D possibly matching TRBD2 (6 bases). CDR3 length: 16 amino acids. Germline CDR1 SGHAT, CDR2 FQDESV (reference sequence). Trimming cost V 5 bases and J 4 bases, with 20 bases left between them. Supplemented by reference TRBV11-1 and TRBJ2-5, the full variable domain reads EAEVAQSPRYKITEKSQAVAFWCDPISGHATLYWYRQILGQGPELLVQFQDESVVDDSQLPKDRFSAERLKGVDSTLKIQPAELGDSAMYLCASSSRWLEGAETQYFGPGTRLLVL.

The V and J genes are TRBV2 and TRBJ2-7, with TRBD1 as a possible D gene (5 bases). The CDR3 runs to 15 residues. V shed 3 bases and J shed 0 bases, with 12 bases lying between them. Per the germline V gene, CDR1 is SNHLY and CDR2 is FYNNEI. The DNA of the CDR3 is TGTGCCAGCAGTGAGACTGGACACCCCTCCTACGAGCAGTACTTC. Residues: CASSETGHPSYEQYF. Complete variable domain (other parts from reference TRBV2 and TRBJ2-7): EPEVTQTPSHQVTQMGQEVILRCVPISNHLYFYWYRQILGQKVEFLVSFYNNEISEKSEIFDDQFSVERPDGSNFTLKIRSTKLEDSAMYFCASSETGHPSYEQYFGPGTRLTVT.

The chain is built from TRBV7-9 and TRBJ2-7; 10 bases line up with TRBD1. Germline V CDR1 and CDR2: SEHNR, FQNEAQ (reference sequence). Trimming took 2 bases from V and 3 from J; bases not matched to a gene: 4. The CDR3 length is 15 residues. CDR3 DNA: TGTGCCAGCAGCTTAACCGGGACAGGGGACTACGAGCAGTACTTC. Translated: CASSLTGTGDYEQYF.

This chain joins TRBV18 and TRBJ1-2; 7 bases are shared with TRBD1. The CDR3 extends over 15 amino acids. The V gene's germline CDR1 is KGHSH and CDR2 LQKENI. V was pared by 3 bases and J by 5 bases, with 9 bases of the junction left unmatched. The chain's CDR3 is CASSPRTGGEYGYTF. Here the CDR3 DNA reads TGTGCCAGCTCACCCCGGACAGGCGGGGAGTATGGCTACACCTTC.

The CDR3 DNA sequence: TGTGCCAGCAGTTTTAGCGGGAGATGGACAGATACGCAGTATTTT. This gives the protein CASSFSGRWTDTQYF. The chain has TRBV25-1 and TRBJ2-3, with 9 bases lining up with TRBD2. V was pared by 5 bases and J by 3 bases, with 6 bases of the junction left unmatched. CDR3 length equals 15 residues. From germline, CDR1 is MGHDK and CDR2 SYGVNS.

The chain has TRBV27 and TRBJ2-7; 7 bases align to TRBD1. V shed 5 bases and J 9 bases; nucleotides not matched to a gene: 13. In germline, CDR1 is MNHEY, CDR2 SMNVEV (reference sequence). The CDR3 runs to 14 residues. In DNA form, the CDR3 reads TGTGCCAGCAGTCAGACGGGACAGCTCTCCGGGCAGTACTTC. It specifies CASSQTGQLSGQYF.

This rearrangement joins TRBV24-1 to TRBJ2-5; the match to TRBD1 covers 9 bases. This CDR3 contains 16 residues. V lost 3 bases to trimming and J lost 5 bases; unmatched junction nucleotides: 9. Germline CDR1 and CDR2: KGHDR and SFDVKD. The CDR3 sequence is CATSDPDRGYGETQYF. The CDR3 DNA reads TGTGCCACCAGTGATCCGGACAGGGGATATGGGGAGACCCAGTACTTC.

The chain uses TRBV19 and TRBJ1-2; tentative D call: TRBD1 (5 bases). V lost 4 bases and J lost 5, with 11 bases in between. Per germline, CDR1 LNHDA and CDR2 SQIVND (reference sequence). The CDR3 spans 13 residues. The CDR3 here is CASSTPGRYGYTF. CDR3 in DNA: TGTGCCAGTAGTACCCCAGGGAGGTATGGCTACACCTTC.

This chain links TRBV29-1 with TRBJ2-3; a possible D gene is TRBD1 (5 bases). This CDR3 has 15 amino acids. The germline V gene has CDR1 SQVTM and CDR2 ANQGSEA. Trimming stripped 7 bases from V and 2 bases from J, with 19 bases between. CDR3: CSAQAGASNTDTQYF. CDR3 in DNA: TGCAGCGCCCAAGCTGGGGCTAGTAACACAGATACGCAGTATTTT.

CDR3 nucleotides: TGTGCCAGCAGCTTAGTTGCGGGGGCTCAGCCCCAGCATTTT. Encoded protein: CASSLVAGAQPQHF. This chain uses TRBV7-8 with TRBJ1-5; TRBD1 might be the D (6 bases). The CDR3 has 14 amino acids. Per the germline V gene, CDR1 is SGHVS and CDR2 is FQNEAQ. V lost 1 base and J 6 bases, leaving 10 bases between the germline ends.

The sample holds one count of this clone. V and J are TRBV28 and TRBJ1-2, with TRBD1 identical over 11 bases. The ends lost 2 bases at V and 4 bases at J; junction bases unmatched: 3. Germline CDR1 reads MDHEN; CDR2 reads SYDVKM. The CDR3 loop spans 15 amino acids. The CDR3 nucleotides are TGTGCCAGCAGTTTAGGACAGGGGGCAGTCTATGGCTACACCTTC. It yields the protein CASSLGQGAVYGYTF.

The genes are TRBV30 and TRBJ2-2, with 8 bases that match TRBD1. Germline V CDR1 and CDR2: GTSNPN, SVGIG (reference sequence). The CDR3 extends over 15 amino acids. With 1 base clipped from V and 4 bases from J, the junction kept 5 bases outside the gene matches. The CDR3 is CAWSAQDRGTGELFF. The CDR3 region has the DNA TGTGCCTGGAGTGCTCAAGACAGGGGCACCGGGGAGCTGTTTTTT.

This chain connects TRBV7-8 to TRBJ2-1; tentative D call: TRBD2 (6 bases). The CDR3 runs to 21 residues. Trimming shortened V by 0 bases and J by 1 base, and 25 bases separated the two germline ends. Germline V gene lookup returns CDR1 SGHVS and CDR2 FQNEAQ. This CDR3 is CASSLASASAITPISYNEQFF. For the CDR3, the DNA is TGTGCCAGCAGCTTAGCGTCGGCTAGCGCAATCACCCCCATATCCTACAATGAGCAGTTCTTC. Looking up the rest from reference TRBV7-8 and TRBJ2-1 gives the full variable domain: GAGVSQSPRYKVAKRGQDVALRCDPISGHVSLFWYQQALGQGPEFLTYFQNEAQLDKSGLPSDRFFAERPEGSVSTLKIQRTQQEDSAVYLCASSLASASAITPISYNEQFFGPGTRLTVL.

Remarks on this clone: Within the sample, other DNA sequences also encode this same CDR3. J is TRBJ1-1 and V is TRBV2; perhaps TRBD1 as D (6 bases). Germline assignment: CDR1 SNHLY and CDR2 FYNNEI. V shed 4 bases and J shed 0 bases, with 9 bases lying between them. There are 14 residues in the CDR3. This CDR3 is CASSGQGMNTEAFF. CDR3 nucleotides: TGTGCCAGCAGTGGTCAGGGGATGAACACTGAAGCTTTCTTT. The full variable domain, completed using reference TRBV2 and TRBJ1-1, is EPEVTQTPSHQVTQMGQEVILRCVPISNHLYFYWYRQILGQKVEFLVSFYNNEISEKSEIFDDQFSVERPDGSNFTLKIRSTKLEDSAMYFCASSGQGMNTEAFFGQGTRLTVV.

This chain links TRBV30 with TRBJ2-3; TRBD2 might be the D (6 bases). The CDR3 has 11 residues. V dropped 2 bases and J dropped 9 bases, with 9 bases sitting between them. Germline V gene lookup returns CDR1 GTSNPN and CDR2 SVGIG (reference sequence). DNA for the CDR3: TGTGCCTGGAGTAACGGGGGAACGCAGTATTTT. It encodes CAWSNGGTQYF.

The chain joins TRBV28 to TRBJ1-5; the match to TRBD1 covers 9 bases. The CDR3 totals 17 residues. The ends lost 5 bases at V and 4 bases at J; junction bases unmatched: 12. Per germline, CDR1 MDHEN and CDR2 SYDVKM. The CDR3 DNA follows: TGTGCCAGCAGTCCCGGGACAGGGTTGCCCTTTAATCAGCCCCAGCATTTT. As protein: CASSPGTGLPFNQPQHF.

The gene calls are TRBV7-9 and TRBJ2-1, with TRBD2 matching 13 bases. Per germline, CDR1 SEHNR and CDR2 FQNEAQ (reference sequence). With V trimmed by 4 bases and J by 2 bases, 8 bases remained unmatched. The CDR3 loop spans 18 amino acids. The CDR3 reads CASSSKTLAGGPYNEQFF. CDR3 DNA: TGTGCCAGCAGCTCCAAAACACTAGCGGGAGGGCCCTACAATGAGCAGTTCTTC.

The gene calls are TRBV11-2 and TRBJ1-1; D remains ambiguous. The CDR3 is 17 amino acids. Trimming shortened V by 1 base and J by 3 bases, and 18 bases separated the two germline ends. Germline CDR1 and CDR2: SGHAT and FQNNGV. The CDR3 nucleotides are TGTGCCAGCAGCTTAGGGCAGGTACGCCTTTGGGACACTGAAGCTTTCTTT. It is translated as CASSLGQVRLWDTEAFF.

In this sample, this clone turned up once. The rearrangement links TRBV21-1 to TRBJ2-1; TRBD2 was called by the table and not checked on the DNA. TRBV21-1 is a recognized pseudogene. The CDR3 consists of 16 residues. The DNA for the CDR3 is TGTGCCAGCAGCAACCGGGATAGTCCCCCCTACAATGAGCAGTTCTTC. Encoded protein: CASSNRDSPPYNEQFF.

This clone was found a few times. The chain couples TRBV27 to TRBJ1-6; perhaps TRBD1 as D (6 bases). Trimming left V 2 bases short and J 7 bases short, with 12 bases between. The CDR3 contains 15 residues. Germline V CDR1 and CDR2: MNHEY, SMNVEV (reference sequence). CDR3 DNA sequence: TGTGCCAGCAGTTTAGGGGGCAGGGGCAATTCACCCCTCCACTTT. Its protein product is CASSLGGRGNSPLHF.

CDR3 protein: CASSYAGDTGELFF. For the CDR3, the DNA is TGTGCCAGCTCGTACGCGGGGGACACCGGGGAGCTGTTTTTT. This chain connects TRBV18 to TRBJ2-2; 7 bases agree with TRBD2. CDR1 and CDR2 from the germline V gene are KGHSH and LQKENI. The CDR3 loop spans 14 amino acids. V shed 6 bases, J shed 3 bases, and the junction held 4 bases outside the gene matches.

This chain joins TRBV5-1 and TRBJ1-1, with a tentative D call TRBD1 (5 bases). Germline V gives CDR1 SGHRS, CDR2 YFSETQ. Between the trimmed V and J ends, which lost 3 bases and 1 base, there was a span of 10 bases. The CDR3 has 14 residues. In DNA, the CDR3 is TGCGCCAGCAGCTACCAGACAGCGAACACTGAAGCTTTCTTT. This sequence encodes CASSYQTANTEAFF.

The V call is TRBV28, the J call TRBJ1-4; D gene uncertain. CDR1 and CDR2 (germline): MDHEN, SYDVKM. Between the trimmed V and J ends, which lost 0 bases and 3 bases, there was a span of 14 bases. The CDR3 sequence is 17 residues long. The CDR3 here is CASSLWGQPAANEKLFF. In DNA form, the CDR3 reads TGTGCCAGCAGTTTATGGGGCCAGCCTGCAGCTAATGAAAAACTGTTTTTT.

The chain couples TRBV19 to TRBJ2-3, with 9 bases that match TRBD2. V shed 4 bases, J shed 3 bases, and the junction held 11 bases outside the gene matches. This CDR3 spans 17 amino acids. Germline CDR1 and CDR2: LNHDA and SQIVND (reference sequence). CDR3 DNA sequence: TGTGCCAGTAGTACCTTTAGCGGGAGTAAGAGGACAGATACGCAGTATTTT. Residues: CASSTFSGSKRTDTQYF.

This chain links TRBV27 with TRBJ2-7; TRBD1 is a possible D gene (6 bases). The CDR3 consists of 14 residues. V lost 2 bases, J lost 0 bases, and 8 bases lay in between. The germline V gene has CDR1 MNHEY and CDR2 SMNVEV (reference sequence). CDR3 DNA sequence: TGTGCCAGCAGTTTAAGGGACAACTCCTACGAGCAGTACTTC. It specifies CASSLRDNSYEQYF.

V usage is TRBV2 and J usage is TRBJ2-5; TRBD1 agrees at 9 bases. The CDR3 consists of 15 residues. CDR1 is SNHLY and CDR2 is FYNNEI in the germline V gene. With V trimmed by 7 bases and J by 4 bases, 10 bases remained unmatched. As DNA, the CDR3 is TGTGCCAGCACCGGGACAGGGAGTGTGGGAGAGACCCAGTACTTC. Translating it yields CASTGTGSVGETQYF.

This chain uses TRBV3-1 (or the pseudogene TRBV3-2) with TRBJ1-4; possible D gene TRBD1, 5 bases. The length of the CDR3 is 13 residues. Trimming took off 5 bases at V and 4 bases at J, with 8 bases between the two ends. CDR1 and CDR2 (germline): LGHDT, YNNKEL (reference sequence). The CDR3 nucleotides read TGTGCCAGCAGCTCGACAGTTAATGAAAAACTGTTTTTT. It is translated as CASSSTVNEKLFF.

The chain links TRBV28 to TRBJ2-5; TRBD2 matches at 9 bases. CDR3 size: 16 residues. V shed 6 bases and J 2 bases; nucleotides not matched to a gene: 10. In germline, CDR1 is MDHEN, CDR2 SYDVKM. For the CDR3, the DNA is TGTGCCAGCAGCCCCGGGGGGCTAGCGGGGCAAGAGACCCAGTACTTC. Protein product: CASSPGGLAGQETQYF.

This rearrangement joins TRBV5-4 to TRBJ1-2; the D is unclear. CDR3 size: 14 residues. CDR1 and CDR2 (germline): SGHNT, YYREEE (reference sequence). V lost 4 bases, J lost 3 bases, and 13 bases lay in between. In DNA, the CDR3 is TGTGCCAGCAGCACTCCGACAAGGCACTATGGCTACACCTTC. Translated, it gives CASSTPTRHYGYTF.